What follows describes a single T cell receptor beta chain. These data come from a study of blood T cell repertoires in COVID-19. The overall study: Acute-phase and convalescent COVID-19 samples originated in the United States, Italy and Spain. T cells, B-cell-depleted T cells, or PBMCs supplied cDNA or gDNA.

Authors' analysis steps: Scientists estimated how many nucleated cells there were by amplifying reference gene primers. TCRdb keeps only in-frame clones here, not all; method: immunoSEQ multiplex PCR. V, J and clone size are those of that table, while D and trimming were read from the DNA. Of 140,000 to 150,000 clones detected, roughly 89% appear once; the ten largest clones hold around 0.91%. This TCR came from a woman aged 45 to 65 with acute or convalescent COVID-19. Sequenced sample: peripheral blood.

The CDR3 DNA reads as TGTGCCAGTAGTATGCTTAACTCGGGGGAGGGCCGGGCAGATACGCAGTATTTT. Its protein is CASSMLNSGEGRADTQYF. V and J are TRBV19 and TRBJ2-3; 7 nucleotides match TRBD2. Germline CDR1 is LNHDA and CDR2 is SQIVND (reference sequence). V shed 3 bases, J shed 4 bases, and the junction held 16 bases outside the gene matches. The CDR3 is made up of 18 amino acids.